These 27 T cell receptor beta chains were sequenced from one sample in a study of OX40 agonist ivuxolimab in advanced cancers. The table came from immunoSEQ multiplex PCR; TCRdb's copy has only in-frame clones and leaves some out. The data contain more than 50,000 clones, 85% of them singletons. The sequenced sample was CD4+ or CD8+ T cells sorted from blood, obtained in a trial of the OX40 agonist ivuxolimab. The receptors shown here come from an adult with an advanced solid tumor such as melanoma, head and neck, liver or kidney cancer.

Worth noting for this clone: Other nucleotide sequences in the sample specify the same CDR3. The V gene is TRBV7-3, the J gene TRBJ2-3; the D is unclear. The V gene's germline CDR1 is SGHTA and CDR2 FQGTGA. The CDR3 contains 13 residues. V was trimmed by 5 bases and J by 2 bases, leaving 8 bases between them. CDR3 coding DNA: TGTGCCAGCAGCCAGGCAGACACAGATACGCAGTATTTT. It codes for CASSQADTDTQYF.

The rearrangement links TRBV11-1 to TRBJ2-1; TRBD2 might be the D (5 bases). The CDR3 consists of 14 residues. Trimming left V 5 bases short and J 5 bases short, with 13 bases between. Germline CDR1 is SGHAT and CDR2 is FQDESV (reference sequence). CDR3 nucleotides: TGTGCCAGCAGCCGGGATATTCTGAACAATGAGCAGTTCTTC. This gives the protein CASSRDILNNEQFF. The entire variable domain, with the rest obtained from reference TRBV11-1 and TRBJ2-1, is as follows: EAEVAQSPRYKITEKSQAVAFWCDPISGHATLYWYRQILGQGPELLVQFQDESVVDDSQLPKDRFSAERLKGVDSTLKIQPAELGDSAMYLCASSRDILNNEQFFGPGTRLTVL.

The rearrangement links TRBV6-5 to TRBJ1-4, with unresolved D. Trimming took off 4 bases at V and 4 bases at J, with 1 base between the two ends. The CDR3 totals 11 residues. CDR1 and CDR2 (germline): MNHEY, SVGAGI. CDR3 region: CASSFNEKLFF. The CDR3 region has the DNA TGTGCCAGCAGTTTTAATGAAAAACTGTTTTTT.

This clone showed up just a few times. The gene calls are TRBV27 and TRBJ1-6; TRBD1 matches at 7 bases. There are 14 residues in the CDR3. The V segment lost 5 bases and the J segment 8 bases; nucleotides outside the gene matches: 6. Germline-derived CDR1 and CDR2 are MNHEY and SMNVEV (reference sequence). CDR3 sequence (DNA): TGTGCCAGCAGTGCAGGGACAGTTGATTCACCCCTCCACTTT. Translated, it gives CASSAGTVDSPLHF.

The genes are TRBV2 and TRBJ1-4; 8 positions agree with TRBD1. Germline V gene lookup returns CDR1 SNHLY and CDR2 FYNNEI. V shed 5 bases and J 8 bases; nucleotides not matched to a gene: 10. CDR3 size: 15 residues. DNA of the CDR3: TGTGCCAGCAGTCACCGGGACAGGAGAATAGAAAAACTGTTTTTT. Translating gives CASSHRDRRIEKLFF.

This sequence joins TRBV27 and TRBJ2-7; TRBD2 matches at 7 bases. The CDR3 totals 16 residues. The V gene's germline CDR1 is MNHEY and CDR2 SMNVEV (reference sequence). V shed 3 bases and J 4 bases; nucleotides not matched to a gene: 12. This CDR3 is CASSFHQAGRLYEQYF. Here the CDR3 DNA reads TGTGCCAGCAGTTTCCACCAAGCGGGACGGTTATACGAGCAGTACTTC.

This clone was found a few times. The genes are TRBV7-2 and TRBJ1-4; D is perhaps TRBD1 (6 bases). This CDR3 contains 15 residues. Trimming took off 5 bases at V and 5 bases at J, with 15 bases between the two ends. Germline values: CDR1 SGHTA, CDR2 FQGNSA. CDR3 sequence (DNA): TGTGCCAGCAGCCCCCAACAGGGAAACAATGAAAAACTGTTTTTT. Translation: CASSPQQGNNEKLFF. The full variable domain, with the rest looked up from reference TRBV7-2 and TRBJ1-4, is GAGVSQSPSNKVTEKGKDVELRCDPISGHTALYWYRQSLGQGLEFLIYFQGNSAPDKSGLPSDRFSAERTGGSVSTLTIQRTQQEDSAVYLCASSPQQGNNEKLFFGSGTQLSVL.

The chain recombines TRBV9 with TRBJ2-1; 10 nucleotides line up with TRBD2. The junction had 5 bases not matched to a gene; V was cut back by 4 bases and J by 4 bases. Germline-derived CDR1 and CDR2 are SGDLS and YYNGEE. The CDR3 spans 15 residues. The CDR3 region is CASSPGLAEYNEQFF. The CDR3 DNA is TGTGCCAGCAGCCCTGGACTAGCGGAGTACAATGAGCAGTTCTTC.

The chain couples TRBV9 to TRBJ1-2, with TRBD1 as a possible D gene (5 bases). Trimming shortened V by 1 base and J by 5 bases, and 15 bases separated the two germline ends. Germline CDR1 SGDLS, CDR2 YYNGEE. The CDR3 consists of 15 residues. The chain's CDR3 is CASSVREGPGYGYTF. The CDR3 DNA is TGTGCCAGCAGCGTACGGGAGGGGCCGGGTTATGGCTACACCTTC.

This clone has more than one count but fewer than ten. The rearrangement links TRBV6-1 to TRBJ2-7; D is unresolved. The V end lost 8 bases, the J end lost 5 bases, and 19 bases lay between the germline ends. This CDR3 is built from 14 residues. Germline CDR1 is MNHNS and CDR2 is SASEGT. CDR3 DNA sequence: TGTGCCAGCCTAGTAAAGGGCCCGAGAGACGAGCAGTACTTC. Protein product: CASLVKGPRDEQYF.

The chain joins TRBV9 to TRBJ2-7; 8 nucleotides agree with TRBD2. V shed 3 bases and J 6 bases; nucleotides not matched to a gene: 14. This CDR3 contains 16 residues. The germline gives CDR1 SGDLS, CDR2 YYNGEE. The CDR3, as DNA: TGTGCCAGCAGCGGAGGGGTTGGGCGGGGGGAAGTCGAGCAGTACTTC. Translating it yields CASSGGVGRGEVEQYF.

The rearrangement joins TRBV2 to TRBJ2-1; 10 bases are a match to TRBD2. Germline trimming cut 8 bases from V and 0 bases from J; bases unmatched to any gene: 10. CDR1 SNHLY and CDR2 FYNNEI come from the germline V gene. This CDR3 has 17 residues. CDR3 nucleotides: TGTGCCAGCCAAGGGGCTAGCGGGGGACCCTCCTACAATGAGCAGTTCTTC. Translated: CASQGASGGPSYNEQFF.

J is TRBJ2-1 and V is TRBV7-3, with a weak D call TRBD2 (6 bases). The CDR3 has 13 amino acids. V was pared by 1 base and J by 9 bases, with 10 bases between. The germline CDR1 and CDR2 sequences are SGHTA and FQGTGA. The CDR3 loop reads CASSLKRLGEQFF. CDR3 nucleotide sequence: TGTGCCAGCAGCTTAAAAAGACTAGGTGAGCAGTTCTTC.

The chain joins TRBV4-1 to TRBJ2-7; TRBD1 is a possible D gene (6 bases). Trimming left V 0 bases short and J 1 base short, with 16 bases between. The CDR3 totals 17 residues. Per germline, CDR1 MGHRA and CDR2 YSYEKL. CDR3 region: CASSQDPDRLLSYEQYF. The CDR3, as DNA: TGCGCCAGCAGCCAAGATCCCGACAGGCTTCTATCCTACGAGCAGTACTTC.

The chain uses TRBV21-1 and TRBJ1-3. TRBV21-1 is a known pseudogene. The CDR3 runs 20 residues. CDR3 bases: TGTGCCAGCAGACTTTCCGACCCTTGCAGGGAGGCCCCCTCTGGAAACACCATATATTTT. It translates to CASRLSDPCREAPSGNTIYF.

V gene TRBV7-9 combines with J gene TRBJ2-1, with 7 bases matching TRBD2. This CDR3 spans 17 amino acids. With V trimmed by 5 bases and J by 4 bases, 14 bases remained unmatched. Germline V gene data show CDR1 as SEHNR and CDR2 as FQNEAQ (reference sequence). Written as DNA, the CDR3 is TGTGCCAGCAGCCCGTCGCGGGCGGGAGTATCATACAATGAGCAGTTCTTC. Encoded protein: CASSPSRAGVSYNEQFF.

The chain employs TRBV18 and TRBJ1-3; D is ambiguous. The ends were cut back, 2 bases at V and 4 bases at J, with 9 bases in the middle. There are 14 residues in the CDR3. Germline CDR1 KGHSH, CDR2 LQKENI. The CDR3 nucleotides are TGTGCCAGCTCACCATCCCCGGGAGGAAACACCATATATTTT. It encodes CASSPSPGGNTIYF.

This chain connects TRBV11-2 to TRBJ1-1, with unresolved D. CDR3 length equals 13 residues. V lost 3 bases to trimming and J lost 1 base, with 6 bases between them. Germline V gene data show CDR1 as SGHAT and CDR2 as FQNNGV. CDR3: CASSFAGNTEAFF. CDR3 nucleotide sequence: TGTGCCAGCAGCTTCGCAGGGAACACTGAAGCTTTCTTT.

V usage is TRBV5-1 and J usage is TRBJ2-3; 9 bases are a match to TRBD2. V lost 2 bases and J lost 4; bases outside the gene matches: 11. The CDR3 extends over 17 amino acids. In germline, CDR1 is SGHRS, CDR2 YFSETQ. This CDR3 is CASSFVGISGGADTQYF. The CDR3 nucleotides read TGCGCCAGCAGCTTTGTGGGCATTAGCGGGGGTGCAGATACGCAGTATTTT.

This chain connects TRBV20-1 to TRBJ2-7; possibly TRBD1 for D (5 bases). CDR3 size: 10 residues. The germline CDR1 and CDR2 sequences are DFQATT and SNEGSKA (reference sequence). V was clipped by 5 bases and J by 3 bases, with 5 bases between them. The CDR3 DNA sequence: TGCAGTGCTCAGGGCTACGAGCAGTACTTC. It translates to CSAQGYEQYF.

V gene TRBV4-2 combines with J gene TRBJ2-3, with D possibly TRBD1 on 5 matching bases. Germline CDR1 reads LGHNA; CDR2 reads YNFKEQ. This CDR3 spans 16 amino acids. V was clipped by 1 base and J by 0 bases, with 11 bases between them. CDR3 region: CASSQGTGTSTDTQYF. DNA for the CDR3: TGTGCCAGCAGCCAAGGTACAGGCACTAGCACAGATACGCAGTATTTT.

The chain combines TRBV27 with TRBJ2-3; a possible D gene is TRBD2 (7 bases). The CDR3 runs to 16 residues. Germline values: CDR1 MNHEY, CDR2 SMNVEV (reference sequence). V gave up 5 bases and J gave up 0 bases, with 15 bases separating them. CDR3 amino acids: CASSPLGGPSTDTQYF. For the CDR3, the DNA is TGTGCCAGCAGTCCTTTGGGGGGGCCTAGCACAGATACGCAGTATTTT.

J is TRBJ1-2 and V is TRBV15; D perhaps matches TRBD1 (6 bases). Between the trimmed V and J ends, which lost 8 bases and 4 bases, there was a span of 20 bases. This CDR3 is built from 15 residues. The germline CDR1 and CDR2 sequences are LNHNV and YYDKDF (reference sequence). In DNA form, the CDR3 reads TGTGCCACCCACGGACTGAGGGGGTTCGGCTATGGCTACACCTTC. As protein: CATHGLRGFGYGYTF. The whole variable domain, remainder taken from reference TRBV15 and TRBJ1-2, is DAMVIQNPRYQVTQFGKPVTLSCSQTLNHNVMYWYQQKSSQAPKLLFHYYDKDFNNEADTPDNFQSRRPNTSFCFLDIRSPGLGDTAMYLCATHGLRGFGYGYTFGSGTRLTVV.

This clone has a single count. The rearrangement links TRBV28 to TRBJ2-7, with 11 bases fitting TRBD1. The V gene end was trimmed by 9 bases and the J gene end by 5 bases; junction bases not matched to a gene: 12. The CDR3 is 15 amino acids. The germline CDR1 and CDR2 sequences are MDHEN and SYDVKM. CDR3 nucleotides: TGTGCCAGTTCCCCCGCCGGGACAGGGGGACACGAGCAGTACTTC. Protein: CASSPAGTGGHEQYF.

The chain carries TRBV5-6 and TRBJ2-1; unclear D gene. Trimming took off 0 bases at V and 4 bases at J, with 11 bases between the two ends. The CDR3 consists of 15 residues. Germline V CDR1 and CDR2: SGHDT, YYEEEE. The CDR3 loop is CASSLVPGLYNEQFF. CDR3 coding DNA: TGTGCCAGCAGCTTGGTACCGGGCCTTTACAATGAGCAGTTCTTC.

This rearrangement joins TRBV7-3 to TRBJ2-7; D possibly corresponds to TRBD2 (6 bases). The CDR3 is 13 amino acids. CDR1 SGHTA and CDR2 FQGTGA come from the germline V gene. V was pared by 4 bases and J by 3 bases, with 10 bases between. The CDR3: CASSSGLFYEQYF. In DNA form, the CDR3 reads TGTGCCAGCAGCTCGGGACTTTTCTACGAGCAGTACTTC.

This clone appeared a few times. The V gene is TRBV14, the J gene TRBJ2-7, with D perhaps assigned TRBD1 or TRBD2 (5 bases each). Trimming removed 4 bases at V and 9 bases at J, with 19 bases between. The germline V gene encodes CDR1 SGHDN and CDR2 FVKESK. This CDR3 comprises 14 residues. CDR3 bases: TGTGCCAGCAGCCTTCTTACCGGGGCCGGGGCGCAGTACTTC. Its translation: CASSLLTGAGAQYF.